What follows is one TCR beta chain and its context. Its antigen remains unknown. It may be a read error: a sequence one base away is much more abundant. TCRdb analysed the multiplex PCR reads with MiXCR anew, one entry per CDR3 protein. The table shows some 110,000 distinct CDR3 sequences, with about 31% occurring only once. This entry is derived from a study of breast tumors, draining lymph nodes, adjacent tissues. The lymph nodes were axillary draining lymph nodes from breast cancer patients. CDR3 length: 15 residues. Germline V CDR1 and CDR2: MNHEY, SVGAGI. V was cut by 0 bases and J by 4 bases, with 11 bases left in between. Overall study results and limits: Tumors had less TCR diversity than lymph nodes, more than nontumor tissue.

Sequencing was performed on axillary lymph node tissue. This sequence originates from a female donor with breast cancer. Some clones in this sample may be carry-over from other donors' samples. V is TRBV6-5 and J is TRBJ2-3, with D perhaps matching TRBD1 or TRBD2 (5 bases each). The CDR3 here is CASSYSYGAADTQYF. As DNA, the CDR3 is TGTGCCAGCAGTTACTCGTACGGGGCAGCAGATACGCAGTATTTT.